This T cell receptor (beta chain) was identified during a study of beta chain features in type 1 diabetes (dated by TCRdb to about 2018). Looking at the study overall: Mean age, gender distribution, total cell number and subset yield did not differ between patients and healthy donors. A total of just under 110,000,000 sorted cells were examined across all samples, and RNA yield correlated strongly with the number of cells per subset. The study compared TCRB repertoires of sorted circulating CD4+ T cell subsets between recently diagnosed type 1 diabetes patients and matched healthy donors. Regulatory and stem cell-like memory subsets were isolated from only 8 patients and about 8 healthy donors, whereas naive and central memory subsets came from all 30 or so donors. Study-level results and caveats: At VDJ recombination sites, patients with type 1 diabetes made fewer insertions and deleted more nucleotides, a pattern implying thymic rearrangement abnormalities. Because cDNA was sequenced instead of genomic DNA, highly expressing activated cells could be over-represented, though the groups showed no difference in activation or CD3 levels. Because the HLA sub-analyses included only small numbers of individuals, any influence of HLA type on TCRB rearrangement was left unresolved. Naive, central memory and regulatory TCRB repertoires appeared more similar among patients than among healthy donors. Type 1 diabetes patients showed a moderate but significant shortening of TCRB CDR3 length in all four CD4+ subsets. PCR may preferentially amplify shorter templates, but because patient and control samples were amplified and corrected together, any resulting skew would affect both groups equally.

From the cysteine through the phenylalanine, the CDR3 covers 13 amino acids. Solely the CDR3 DNA is kept, with 39 bases framed from the first base. The germline V gene specifies MNHNS as CDR1 and SASEGT as CDR2. Trimming at the junction amounts to 0 bases on V and 6 bases on J, and the germline ends lie 5 bases apart. All of the isolated RNA was reverse transcribed with the High Capacity cDNA Reverse Transcription Kit, so expressed TCRB transcripts were sequenced. Naive, central memory and regulatory T cell samples underwent deep immunoSEQ sequencing, averaging about 3.57 million total reads per sample. Sorted cells were lysed in RLT buffer and RNA was extracted with DNase-treated RNeasy Micro or Mini kits, depending on cell number. To prevent cross-contamination, every cell subset was processed on its own, while patient and healthy donor samples were processed together. The immunoSEQ multiplex PCR was used to amplify TCRB sequences from cDNA, yielding 87-bp fragments that span the CDR3 region. Sequencing of the amplicons was performed on the Illumina HiSeq platform. Regarding the original processing steps: Synthetic template baselines were used to correct PCR bias computationally, reads within Hamming distance 2 were collapsed, and singletons that could not be merged were discarded. Reads were aligned against IMGT to assign V, D and J genes, CDR3 length and insertions or deletions at six rearrangement sites. Within each subset, clonotype counts were normalized to the number of sorted cells before true diversity and Gini coefficients were calculated with the tcR R package. The overlap coefficient, calculated on TCRB nucleotide sequences, was used to quantify repertoire sharing. As a proxy for the pre-selection repertoire, out-of-frame TCRB sequences from naive cells were analyzed. The immuneACCESS repertoire file appears here via TCRdb, limited to in-frame rearrangements. These files lack a portion of the clones; in checked studies, under half of the deficit traces to unresolved V genes, and the cause of the others is not known. The V and J calls and clone size are taken from that table; D and trimming were inferred from the DNA. Counted in this sample were some 900,000 clones; 15% to 20% of them appeared once. 0.023% of the sample belongs to the ten largest clones.

This clone came up a few times. The clone's antigen remains unknown. The record has no base qualities; no much larger clone is one base away. Each donor gave one peripheral blood draw, approximately 110 mL on average, collected into heparinised tubes. A BD FACSAria II was used to sort naive, central memory, regulatory and stem cell-like memory CD4+ T cells with a panel that included CD45RO, CCR7, CD25, CD127, CD95 and CD27. Purity was above 95% for every sorted population. PBMCs were isolated right away by Lymphoprep density gradient centrifugation and were stained directly, without culture. Samples were stained and sorted in pairs, with one healthy donor and one patient per experiment, so that batch effects were minimized.

The chain joins TRBV6-1 to TRBJ2-2, with the D gene uncertain. This receptor was identified in a woman in her late teens or twenties in good health. The material sequenced was naive CD4+ T cells from blood. This specimen's cell subset or site label, per the study, means: true naive CD4+ T cells. The CDR3 protein is CASSEAYPGELFF. The DNA sequence reads TGTGCCAGCAGTGAAGCATATCCCGGGGAGCTGTTTTTT.